These T cell receptor beta chains were read from a single sample in a study of shared clonotypes between healthy human individuals. Assay: immunoSEQ multiplex PCR; the TCRdb copy retains only in-frame clones and omits some. The sample comprises 2 million to 2.5 million clones, roughly 95% of which are singletons, and around 0.13% rests with the top ten. The sample consisted of naive CD4+ T cells sorted from blood. These receptors were obtained from a young man in good health. The CDR3 runs from the conserved cysteine through the conserved F or W. Fields, in order: V gene, clone size, J gene, D gene, CDR3 protein, CDR3 DNA. A D gene is named only where the DNA matches it firmly. Rows give clone size only sometimes, using once, few, many, or a class for an expanded clone.

TRBV7-2	.	TRBJ2-1	TRBD1	CASSLEAGGVYNEQFF	TGTGCCAGCAGCTTAGAAGCAGGGGGCGTCTACAATGAGCAGTTCTTC
TRBV9	.	TRBJ2-1	.	CASSVGGIGEQFF	TGTGCCAGCAGCGTAGGGGGGATTGGTGAGCAGTTCTTC
TRBV7-6	few	TRBJ1-2	TRBD1	CASSKLQGDGYTF	TGTGCCAGCAGCAAACTGCAGGGGGATGGCTACACCTTC
TRBV5-1	few	TRBJ2-2	.	CASSLGQPNTGELFF	TGCGCCAGCAGCTTGGGGCAGCCGAACACCGGGGAGCTGTTTTTT
TRBV10-3	.	TRBJ1-1	TRBD1	CAISQNRGSTEAFF	TGTGCCATCAGCCAGAACAGGGGGAGCACTGAAGCTTTCTTT
TRBV16	.	TRBJ1-1	.	CASSQSPPLEAFF	TGTGCCAGCAGCCAATCTCCCCCTCTTGAAGCTTTCTTT
TRBV5-1	.	TRBJ2-6	.	CASSQGSDMSGANVLTF	TGCGCCAGCAGCCAGGGAAGCGACATGTCTGGGGCCAACGTCCTGACTTTC
TRBV2	.	TRBJ1-5	.	CASNDRISNQPQHF	TGTGCCAGCAACGACCGGATTAGCAATCAGCCCCAGCATTTT
TRBV30	.	TRBJ2-5	.	CASGGSGQETQYF	TGTGCCTCCGGGGGTAGCGGACAAGAGACCCAGTACTTC
TRBV18	.	TRBJ2-7	.	CASSPQDLQMEQYF	TGTGCCAGCTCACCACAGGATTTGCAAATGGAGCAGTACTTC
TRBV30	.	TRBJ2-2	.	CAWASLEELFF	TGTGCCTGGGCCTCCCTCGAGGAGCTGTTTTTT
TRBV18	.	TRBJ2-7	.	CASSTAAYEQYF	TGTGCCAGCTCAACGGCAGCTTACGAGCAGTACTTC
TRBV6-1	few	TRBJ1-2	.	CASSEMAVYGYTF	TGTGCCAGCAGTGAAATGGCAGTGTATGGCTACACCTTC
TRBV4-3	.	TRBJ2-7	.	CASSQDGPRATYEQYF	TGCGCCAGCAGCCAAGATGGTCCGCGGGCCACCTACGAGCAGTACTTC
TRBV30	once	TRBJ1-4	.	CAWSRALVGNEKLFF	TGTGCCTGGAGCCGAGCATTGGTGGGGAATGAAAAACTGTTTTTT
TRBV7-9	.	TRBJ2-5	.	CASSLVQGRETQYF	TGTGCCAGCAGCTTAGTACAGGGGAGGGAGACCCAGTACTTC
TRBV5-1	.	TRBJ2-7	.	CASSPGGGKSYEQYF	TGCGCCAGCAGCCCTGGGGGCGGTAAGTCCTACGAGCAGTACTTC
TRBV4-1	.	TRBJ2-1	TRBD1	CASSQEQTGGYNEQFF	TGCGCCAGCAGCCAAGAACAGACAGGGGGCTACAATGAGCAGTTCTTC
TRBV5-1	.	TRBJ2-7	TRBD1	CASSWDRVDEQYF	TGCGCCAGCAGCTGGGACAGGGTTGACGAGCAGTACTTC
TRBV11-2	.	TRBJ1-6	.	CASSIQSPSSSYNSPLHF	TGTGCCAGCAGCATTCAAAGCCCTTCGAGCTCCTATAATTCACCCCTCCACTTT
TRBV28	.	TRBJ2-7	.	CASSAVQASSYEQYF	TGTGCCAGCAGTGCCGTTCAGGCCTCCTCCTACGAGCAGTACTTC
TRBV21-1	.	TRBJ2-5	.	CASSKEGGKTQYF	TGTGCCAGCAGCAAGGAAGGGGGGAAGACCCAGTACTTC
TRBV28	.	TRBJ1-4	.	CASSSPHPGEKLFF	TGTGCCAGCAGTTCCCCTCACCCTGGGGAAAAACTGTTTTTT
TRBV5-4	.	TRBJ2-2	.	CASSRTGNTGELFF	TGTGCCAGCAGCCGCACTGGTAACACCGGGGAGCTGTTTTTT
TRBV6-6	.	TRBJ1-2	.	CASTLIEGGYGYTF	TGTGCCAGCACCTTAATCGAGGGCGGCTATGGCTACACCTTC
TRBV5-1	.	TRBJ1-1	.	CASSLQGVSTEAFF	TGCGCCAGCAGCCTTCAGGGAGTATCAACCGAAGCTTTCTTT
TRBV5-1	.	TRBJ1-1	.	CASSLEGGGRGEAFF	TGCGCCAGCAGCTTGGAGGGAGGGGGGCGTGGTGAAGCTTTCTTT
TRBV10-3	.	TRBJ1-3	.	CAISRVISSGNTIYF	TGTGCCATCAGCCGGGTAATTAGCTCTGGAAACACCATATATTTT
TRBV5-6	.	TRBJ1-2	.	CASSLVGQTYGYTF	TGTGCCAGCAGCTTGGTAGGACAGACCTATGGCTACACCTTC
TRBV7-9	.	TRBJ2-1	TRBD2	CASSLGTSGNEQFF	TGTGCCAGCAGCCTTGGGACTAGCGGGAATGAGCAGTTCTTC